Shown below are 3 T cell receptor beta chains from a single sample sequenced in a study of PD-1 blockade in classical Hodgkin lymphoma. Following autologous stem cell transplantation, relapse occurred in every patient, and exposure to brentuximab vedotin varied. The assay was immunoSEQ multiplex PCR, and TCRdb's table has in-frame clones only and misses some. The sample shows tens of thousands of clones, around three quarters of them seen only once. The sample consisted of peripheral blood mononuclear cells (PBMCs), taken before the second cycle of nivolumab. The receptor source for this set is a human donor with classical Hodgkin lymphoma.

In this sample, this clone is medium-sized (0.01 to 0.1%). The CDR3 bases are TGTGCCAGCAGCTCCGGGACTAGCGGGATCTACAATGAGCAGTTCTTC. It specifies CASSSGTSGIYNEQFF. This rearrangement joins TRBV12-1 to TRBJ2-1; TRBD2 reflects the table's D call only, with no check against the DNA. TRBV12-1 is a pseudogene. CDR3 length: 16 amino acids.

By frequency in the sample, this clone is medium-sized. The chain recombines TRBV29-1 with TRBJ2-4; weak D call: TRBD1 (5 bases). V lost 4 bases and J 7 bases, leaving 17 bases between the germline ends. CDR1 is SQVTM and CDR2 is ANQGSEA in the germline V gene. The CDR3 totals 14 residues. CDR3 in amino acids: CSVVTGVGTNIQYF. CDR3 nucleotides: TGCAGCGTTGTTACAGGTGTTGGAACCAACATTCAGTACTTC.

CDR3 bases: TGCGCCAGCATGGCCGCAGATACGCAGTATTTT. This codes for CASMAADTQYF. This rearrangement joins TRBV5-1 to TRBJ2-3; D gene unclear. This CDR3 has 11 residues. V lost 6 bases, J lost 4 bases, and 6 bases lay in between. Per the germline V gene, CDR1 is SGHRS and CDR2 is YFSETQ. The complete variable domain, with remaining parts taken from reference TRBV5-1 and TRBJ2-3, reads KAGVTQTPRYLIKTRGQQVTLSCSPISGHRSVSWYQQTPGQGLQFLFEYFSETQRNKGNFPGRFSGRQFSNSRSEMNVSTLELGDSALYLCASMAADTQYFGPGTRLTVL.